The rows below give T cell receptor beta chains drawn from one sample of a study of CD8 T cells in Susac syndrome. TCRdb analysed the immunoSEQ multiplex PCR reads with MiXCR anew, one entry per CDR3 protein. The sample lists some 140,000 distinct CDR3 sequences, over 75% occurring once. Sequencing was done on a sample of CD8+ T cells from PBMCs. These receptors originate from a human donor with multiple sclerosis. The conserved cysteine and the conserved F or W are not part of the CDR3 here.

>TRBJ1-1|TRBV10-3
ASDRGNTEAF
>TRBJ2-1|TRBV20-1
SASSQGRGAYNEQF
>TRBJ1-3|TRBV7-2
ASSLGVGSGNTIY
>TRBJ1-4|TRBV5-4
ASSSSRDRDEKLF
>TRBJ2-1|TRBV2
ASLGLAGKNEQF
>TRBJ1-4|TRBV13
ASSRSRDNEKLF
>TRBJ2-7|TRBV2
ASSQDRDSYEQY
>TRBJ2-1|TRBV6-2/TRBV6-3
ASSPYNEQF
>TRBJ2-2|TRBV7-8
ASSLNFLWAGGDTGELF
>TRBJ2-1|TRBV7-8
ASGRQGGRDNEQF
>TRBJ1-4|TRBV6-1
ASRTRTGTGERKLF